Shown below are 24 T cell receptor beta chains from a single sample sequenced in a study of blood T cell repertoires in COVID-19 (dated by TCRdb to the early 2020s). Libraries were prepared through the immunoSEQ multiplex PCR assay. Held by TCRdb, this immuneACCESS table contains in-frame sequences only and omits some clones. Under half of the omission traces to an unresolved V gene where checked; the cause of the rest is unknown. The sample table contains about 52,000 clones; only one count was recorded for about 80% of them. In total, the top ten clones hold 6.5% to 8.5% of the sample. The sample comprised peripheral blood. The receptors were sampled from a man between 65 and 80 years old with active COVID-19.

This sequence joins TRBV3-1 (or the pseudogene TRBV3-2) and TRBJ1-2; 8 bases map to TRBD1. The length of the CDR3 is 12 residues. V gave up 4 bases and J gave up 7 bases; unmatched junction bases: 2. CDR1 and CDR2 from the germline V gene are LGHDT and YNNKEL (reference sequence). The CDR3 loop is CASSRTGSGYTF. CDR3 coding DNA: TGTGCCAGCAGCCGGACAGGGTCTGGCTACACCTTC.

The V and J genes are TRBV6-2 or TRBV6-3 and TRBJ2-1; perhaps TRBD2 as D (5 bases). Between the trimmed V and J ends, which lost 4 bases and 8 bases, there was a span of 21 bases. CDR3 size: 16 residues. Germline CDR1 MNHEY, CDR2 SVGEGT. In nucleotides, the CDR3 is TGTGCCAGCAGTTTCGGTGGGTCGGCGTACGGGGATGAGCAGTTCTTC. Translated, it gives CASSFGGSAYGDEQFF.

This chain joins TRBV5-1 and TRBJ2-2; 9 bases align to TRBD2. CDR1 is SGHRS, CDR2 YFSETQ, per germline. V dropped 0 bases and J dropped 0; count of bases not matched to a gene: 12. This CDR3 has 20 residues. CDR3 region: CASSLGIRGSGGSNTGELFF. CDR3 DNA: TGCGCCAGCAGCTTGGGCATACGGGGTAGCGGGGGATCGAACACCGGGGAGCTGTTTTTT.

This sequence joins TRBV7-8 and TRBJ1-2; D uncertain. The length of the CDR3 is 16 residues. V lost 1 base and J lost 3, with 15 bases in between. Germline V gives CDR1 SGHVS, CDR2 FQNEAQ. CDR3 bases: TGTGCCAGCAGCTTAGGATCGCAAGCCCGGGACTATGGCTACACCTTC. It codes for CASSLGSQARDYGYTF.

V and J are TRBV11-2 and TRBJ1-2; TRBD1 is a possible D gene (5 bases). Looked up from germline, CDR1 is SGHAT and CDR2 is FQNNGV. CDR3 size: 15 residues. The germline V and J ends were trimmed by 1 base and 2 bases, with 11 bases remaining between them. CDR3 protein: CASSLGPGGNYGYTF. The CDR3 DNA is TGTGCCAGCAGCTTAGGGCCCGGGGGGAACTATGGCTACACCTTC.

A word on this clone: The junction and the germline gene differ at one end; a read error may be behind it. V is TRBV7-2 and J is TRBJ2-7; D is uncertain. The CDR3 is 15 residues long. CDR1 is SGHTA and CDR2 is FQGNSA in the germline V gene. The CDR3 loop reads CASRLGIVSSYEQYF. CDR3 in DNA: TGTGCCAGCAGATTAGGTATCGTGAGCTCCTACGAGCAGTACTTC. The whole variable domain, filled in from reference TRBV7-2 and TRBJ2-7, reads GAGVSQSPSNKVTEKGKDVELRCDPISGHTALYWYRQSLGQGLEFLIYFQGNSAPDKSGLPSDRFSAERTGGSVSTLTIQRTQQEDSAVYLCASRLGIVSSYEQYFGPGTRLTVT.

V is TRBV7-7 and J is TRBJ2-3; 8 bases align to TRBD2. CDR1 is SSHAT, CDR2 FNYEAQ, per germline (reference sequence). V lost 5 bases to trimming and J lost 0 bases; unmatched junction nucleotides: 4. The CDR3 has 15 amino acids. The CDR3 nucleotides are TGTGCCAGCAGCAAAACGGGGGGGAGCACAGATACGCAGTATTTT. It yields the protein CASSKTGGSTDTQYF.

The chain combines TRBV28 with TRBJ2-5, with 7 positions matching TRBD2. V trimming: 6 bases; J trimming: 5 bases; junction bases outside the gene matches: 9. CDR3 length equals 14 residues. The germline CDR1 and CDR2 sequences are MDHEN and SYDVKM. The CDR3 spells CASSPWGGDETQYF. CDR3 nucleotides: TGTGCCAGCAGCCCCTGGGGGGGAGATGAGACCCAGTACTTC.

This clone was observed once. The chain recombines TRBV18 with TRBJ2-6; D is unclear. V shed 3 bases and J shed 0 bases, with 9 bases lying between them. The CDR3 length is 16 residues. Germline CDR1 reads KGHSH; CDR2 reads LQKENI. Here the CDR3 reads CASSPYESSGANVLTF. CDR3 nucleotides: TGTGCCAGCTCACCCTATGAGAGCTCTGGGGCCAACGTCCTGACTTTC.

The chain couples TRBV7-2 to TRBJ2-3; TRBD2 matches at 12 bases. V lost 4 bases to trimming and J lost 1 base; unmatched junction nucleotides: 0. The CDR3 contains 15 residues. CDR1 and CDR2 (germline): SGHTA, FQGNSA. The CDR3 loop reads CASSWTSGGTDTQYF. CDR3 sequence (DNA): TGTGCCAGCAGCTGGACTAGCGGGGGCACAGATACGCAGTATTTT.

The CDR3 DNA is TGTGCCAGCAGTCCCCAGGGGGACTATGGCTACACCTTC. Its translation: CASSPQGDYGYTF. The V gene is TRBV6-5, the J gene TRBJ1-2; TRBD1 aligns across 7 bases. Germline trimming cut 5 bases from V and 3 bases from J; bases unmatched to any gene: 3. This CDR3 has 13 amino acids. CDR1 and CDR2 from the germline V gene are MNHEY and SVGAGI.

The CDR3 spells CASSLDRETYGYTF. CDR3 bases: TGTGCCAGCAGCTTGGACAGGGAGACCTATGGCTACACCTTC. The J gene is TRBJ1-2, the V gene TRBV5-4, with D tentatively TRBD1 (6 bases). The CDR3 extends over 14 amino acids. The germline V and J ends were trimmed by 0 bases and 4 bases, with 10 bases remaining between them. Germline V CDR1 and CDR2: SGHNT, YYREEE (reference sequence). The variable domain in full, with the rest retrieved from reference TRBV5-4 and TRBJ1-2, is ETGVTQSPTHLIKTRGQQVTLRCSSQSGHNTVSWYQQALGQGPQFIFQYYREEENGRGNFPPRFSGLQFPNYSSELNVNALELDDSALYLCASSLDRETYGYTFGSGTRLTVV.

The chain joins TRBV7-3 to TRBJ2-2; D is perhaps TRBD1 (5 bases). The germline V gene has CDR1 SGHTA and CDR2 FQGTGA. Trimming stripped 4 bases from V and 7 bases from J, with 10 bases between. The CDR3 totals 13 residues. CDR3 DNA: TGTGCCAGCAGCTCCGGTGGACACGGGGAGCTGTTTTTT. It specifies CASSSGGHGELFF.

This clone was seen just once. The V gene is TRBV5-4, the J gene TRBJ1-1, with a weak D call TRBD1 (6 bases). Germline loops: CDR1 SGHNT, CDR2 YYREEE (reference sequence). The CDR3 spans 15 residues. V gave up 3 bases and J gave up 0 bases, with 12 bases separating them. CDR3 protein: CASSSRQAMNTEAFF. For the CDR3, the DNA is TGTGCCAGCAGCTCCAGACAGGCAATGAACACTGAAGCTTTCTTT.

V gene TRBV2 combines with J gene TRBJ1-3; perhaps TRBD1 as D (6 bases). Trimming pared 4 bases from V and 2 bases from J, leaving 15 bases between. The germline V gene has CDR1 SNHLY and CDR2 FYNNEI. This CDR3 is built from 16 residues. CDR3 sequence reads: CASSGGGRYTGNTIYF. The DNA of the CDR3 is TGTGCCAGCAGTGGGGGGGGCCGATATACTGGAAACACCATATATTTT. The full variable domain, completed using reference TRBV2 and TRBJ1-3, is EPEVTQTPSHQVTQMGQEVILRCVPISNHLYFYWYRQILGQKVEFLVSFYNNEISEKSEIFDDQFSVERPDGSNFTLKIRSTKLEDSAMYFCASSGGGRYTGNTIYFGEGSWLTVV.

The rearrangement links TRBV18 to TRBJ2-1, with a tentative D call TRBD1 (6 bases). The CDR3 is 16 residues long. V lost 3 bases, J lost 9 bases, and 21 bases lay in between. The germline V gene encodes CDR1 KGHSH and CDR2 LQKENI. CDR3 region: CASSPYLQGSSTEQFF. The CDR3 nucleotides are TGTGCCAGCTCACCTTATTTACAGGGATCGTCCACTGAGCAGTTCTTC.

The gene calls are TRBV29-1 and TRBJ2-5, with D perhaps matching TRBD1 (5 bases). This CDR3 contains 13 residues. The germline V and J ends were trimmed by 7 bases and 4 bases, with 16 bases remaining between them. Per germline, CDR1 SQVTM and CDR2 ANQGSEA. CDR3 nucleotides: TGCAGCGCCGATACCCCTGGGGCAGAGACCCAGTACTTC. This encodes CSADTPGAETQYF. The full variable domain, with the rest looked up from reference TRBV29-1 and TRBJ2-5, is SAVISQKPSRDICQRGTSLTIQCQVDSQVTMMFWYRQQPGQSLTLIATANQGSEATYESGFVIDKFPISRPNLTFSTLTVSNMSPEDSSIYLCSADTPGAETQYFGPGTRLLVL.

The V call is TRBV15, the J call TRBJ1-5, with D uncertain. The CDR3 extends over 14 amino acids. In germline, CDR1 is LNHNV, CDR2 YYDKDF (reference sequence). The V gene lost 0 bases and the J gene lost 4 bases, with 7 bases spanning the gap. CDR3 loop: CATSRDSANQPQHF. CDR3 DNA sequence: TGTGCCACCAGCAGAGACAGTGCAAATCAGCCCCAGCATTTT. Filled out from reference TRBV15 and TRBJ1-5, the complete variable domain reads DAMVIQNPRYQVTQFGKPVTLSCSQTLNHNVMYWYQQKSSQAPKLLFHYYDKDFNNEADTPDNFQSRRPNTSFCFLDIRSPGLGDTAMYLCATSRDSANQPQHFGDGTRLSIL.

This clone is termed medium-sized. The rearrangement links TRBV7-8 to TRBJ1-6; 8 nucleotides line up with TRBD1. The CDR3 has 15 amino acids. Per germline, CDR1 SGHVS and CDR2 FQNEAQ. After removal of 5 bases from V and 7 bases from J, the junction contained 7 bases not matched to a gene. CDR3 DNA: TGTGCCAGCAGCGCCAGGACAGGGTTAAATTCACCCCTCCACTTT. It translates to CASSARTGLNSPLHF.

CDR3 protein: CASSSRQYSYEQYF. Written as DNA, the CDR3 is TGTGCCAGCAGCTCACGACAGTACTCCTACGAGCAGTACTTC. The chain uses TRBV7-9 and TRBJ2-7; weak D call: TRBD1 (5 bases). The germline gives CDR1 SEHNR, CDR2 FQNEAQ (reference sequence). CDR3 length equals 14 residues. The germline V and J ends were trimmed by 4 bases and 0 bases, with 10 bases remaining between them.

The V and J genes are TRBV10-3 and TRBJ2-7; 7 bases map to TRBD1. In germline, CDR1 is ENHRY, CDR2 SYGVKD. V lost 6 bases, J lost 0 bases, and 2 bases stayed unmatched. The CDR3 runs to 13 residues. The CDR3 spells CAIRDRNSYEQYF. CDR3 nucleotides: TGTGCCATCAGGGACAGGAACTCCTACGAGCAGTACTTC.

The J gene is TRBJ2-1, the V gene TRBV4-3; TRBD2 agrees at 12 bases. This CDR3 contains 16 residues. Per germline, CDR1 LGHNA and CDR2 YSLEER. J lost 4 bases, V lost 3 bases, and 4 bases had no gene match. Written as DNA, the CDR3 is TGCGCCAGCAGCCAGGCACTAGCGGGGGGTTACAATGAGCAGTTCTTC. Its protein is CASSQALAGGYNEQFF.

The CDR3 protein is CASSYSSPGLVGYTF. The CDR3 DNA reads as TGTGCCAGCAGTTACTCCAGTCCAGGATTAGTTGGCTACACCTTC. The chain has TRBV6-5 and TRBJ1-2; D remains ambiguous. This CDR3 contains 15 residues. The V end was cut by 0 bases, the J end by 7 bases, with 15 bases between. Germline CDR1 reads MNHEY; CDR2 reads SVGAGI.

The gene calls are TRBV6-1 and TRBJ1-5; no firm D call. Trimming removed 0 bases at V and 2 bases at J, with 11 bases between. The CDR3 loop spans 16 amino acids. Per germline, CDR1 MNHNS and CDR2 SASEGT. CDR3 in amino acids: CASSEAPNMGNQPQHF. The CDR3 DNA follows: TGTGCCAGCAGTGAAGCCCCAAACATGGGCAATCAGCCCCAGCATTTT.